The present T cell receptor (beta chain) was sequenced within a study of T cell responses to AZD1222 COVID-19 vaccine. The table came from immunoSEQ multiplex PCR; TCRdb's copy has only in-frame clones and leaves some out. Of tens of thousands of clones listed, about 89% are singletons. Study outcomes and limitations: Without day 14 samples, only post-peak T cell repertoires were studied. Donors in the cohort were predominantly white British and more often female, and clonal diversity was possibly underestimated. Of spike-specific TCRs, nearly half reportedly target regions left unmutated in variants.

Remarks on this clone: Antigen specificity is unknown.

Pooled in the analysis were second doses at about 4 or about 12 weeks. Looked up from germline, CDR1 is SGHDT and CDR2 is YYEEEE. CDR3 length: 14 residues. Trimming took off 2 bases at V and 4 bases at J, with 12 bases between the two ends. The gene calls are TRBV5-6 and TRBJ2-5, with D possibly called TRBD1 or TRBD2 (5 bases each). The sample in question was peripheral blood, obtained 28 days after the second AZD1222 dose. The receptor was derived from an adult who received the AZD1222 COVID-19 vaccine. CDR3 DNA sequence: TGTGCCAGCAGCTTCGGCAGGGAGCGAGAGACCCAGTACTTC. It translates to CASSFGRERETQYF.